These 30 T cell receptor beta chains were sequenced from one sample in a study of identical twins' blood T cells (dated by TCRdb to about 2013). The library was made by 5' RACE. Sequenced on an Illumina Genome Analyzer IIx. TCRdb reran the public reads through fastp at Q25 and MiXCR, keeping productive beta chains. Rows matching on CDR3 protein sequence are summarized as one entry with the most common DNA and genes. This sample holds 350,000 to 400,000 distinct CDR3 sequences; 28% were observed only once. The ten largest clonotypes hold roughly 5.5% of the sample. Sequenced input: PBMCs. The receptors come from a woman between 18 and 50 years old in good health.

This clonotype has a handful of counts. This chain joins TRBV29-1 and TRBJ1-1, with D hard to call. V was cut by 4 bases and J by 0 bases, with 12 bases left in between. Per the germline V gene, CDR1 is SQVTM and CDR2 is ANQGSEA. There are 14 residues in the CDR3. The DNA of the CDR3 is TGCAGCGTTGGCCAACCTGTCTTGAACACTGAAGCTTTCTTT. Protein sequence: CSVGQPVLNTEAFF.

This clonotype turned up a few times. The chain uses TRBV27 and TRBJ1-4, with a possible D match to TRBD1 (6 bases). The CDR3 is 14 amino acids. Germline values: CDR1 MNHEY, CDR2 SMNVEV (reference sequence). The germline V and J ends were trimmed by 6 bases and 2 bases, with 10 bases remaining between them. CDR3 sequence reads: CASRRGGTNEKLFF. CDR3 in DNA: TGTGCCAGCAGAAGGGGGGGTACTAATGAAAAACTGTTTTTT.

This clonotype was counted ten times or more. The V call is TRBV7-9, the J call TRBJ1-1, with unresolved D. Trimming stripped 2 bases from V and 6 bases from J, with 4 bases between. This CDR3 region has 11 residues. In germline, CDR1 is SEHNR, CDR2 FQNEAQ (reference sequence). This chain's CDR3 is CASSLISEAFF. CDR3 in DNA: TGTGCCAGCAGCTTAATCTCTGAAGCTTTCTTT.

This clonotype appeared a few times. The rearrangement joins TRBV20-1 to TRBJ1-2, with no clear D. The V gene lost 5 bases and the J gene lost 2 bases, with 12 bases spanning the gap. CDR1 and CDR2 (germline): DFQATT, SNEGSKA (reference sequence). The CDR3 loop spans 13 amino acids. The CDR3 bases are TGCAGTGCTCCCCGGGCGGCCAACTATGGCTACACCTTC. This sequence encodes CSAPRAANYGYTF.

This clonotype was picked up a small number of times. This chain joins TRBV7-9 and TRBJ2-5, with D unresolved. This CDR3 has 15 residues. CDR1 is SEHNR and CDR2 is FQNEAQ in the germline V gene (reference sequence). Trimming shortened V by 2 bases and J by 2 bases, and 12 bases separated the two germline ends. The CDR3: CASSLSSWEQETQYF. For the CDR3, the DNA is TGTGCCAGCAGCTTAAGCTCTTGGGAACAAGAGACCCAGTACTTC.

The CDR3 bases are TGTGCCAGCAGCCCCAACTACATGAACACTGAAGCTTTCTTT. It specifies CASSPNYMNTEAFF. V is TRBV7-6 and J is TRBJ1-1, with no clear D. The germline gives CDR1 SGHVS, CDR2 FNYEAQ. The V end lost 5 bases, the J end lost 0 bases, and 10 bases lay between the germline ends. This CDR3 has 14 residues.

This sequence joins TRBV29-1 and TRBJ1-1, with 7 bases matching TRBD1. Per germline, CDR1 SQVTM and CDR2 ANQGSEA. Trimming at V came to 4 bases and at J to 0 bases, leaving 5 bases not matched to a gene. The CDR3 sequence is 14 residues long. Here the CDR3 DNA reads TGCAGCGTTGCGCAGGGGGGAATGAACACTGAAGCTTTCTTT. Encoded protein: CSVAQGGMNTEAFF.

This clonotype was counted at least ten times. V is TRBV29-1 and J is TRBJ1-4, with TRBD1 matching over 7 bases. J was trimmed by 8 bases and V by 7 bases; bases with no gene match: 10. Germline V gives CDR1 SQVTM, CDR2 ANQGSEA. The length of the CDR3 is 13 residues. In DNA, the CDR3 is TGCAGCGGAAAACAGGGGAGGAACGAAAAACTGTTTTTT. Translating it yields CSGKQGRNEKLFF.

As concerns this clonotype: The CDR3 does not close with the conserved phenylalanine or tryptophan, likely indicating a read error. The chain carries TRBV10-2 and TRBJ1-6; the D is unclear. The V gene's germline CDR1 is WSHSY and CDR2 SAAADI. The CDR3 sequence is 16 residues long. V shed 4 bases and J shed 8 bases, with 18 bases lying between them. CDR3: CASSAGRNSLHSPLHS. The CDR3 nucleotides are TGCGCCAGCAGTGCGGGCAGGAATTCCTTACATTCACCCCTCCACTCT.

The V gene is TRBV10-3, the J gene TRBJ1-5, with D tentatively TRBD1 (5 bases). The germline V gene encodes CDR1 ENHRY and CDR2 SYGVKD. V was trimmed by 4 bases and J by 6 bases, leaving 13 bases between them. The CDR3 consists of 14 residues. This chain's CDR3 is CAISVDGQGQPQHF. CDR3 DNA sequence: TGTGCCATCAGTGTCGACGGACAAGGTCAGCCCCAGCATTTT.

This clonotype showed up many times. The genes are TRBV5-1 and TRBJ2-3, with D maybe TRBD1 (6 bases). CDR1 and CDR2 (germline): SGHRS, YFSETQ. Trimming took off 5 bases at V and 3 bases at J, with 16 bases between the two ends. This CDR3 contains 15 residues. This CDR3 reads CASSTGQTLTDTQYF. Here the CDR3 DNA reads TGCGCCAGCAGTACCGGACAGACCCTAACAGATACGCAGTATTTT.

V is TRBV20-1 and J is TRBJ2-1; 10 bases map to TRBD1. The CDR3 has 17 residues. Losses at the gene ends were 5 bases for V and 2 bases for J; bases not matched to a gene: 12. CDR1 and CDR2 (germline): DFQATT, SNEGSKA (reference sequence). The CDR3: CSAHIADRGWTYNEQFF. The CDR3, as DNA: TGCAGTGCTCACATAGCGGACAGGGGGTGGACCTACAATGAGCAGTTCTTC.

As for this clonotype: A read error is possible here, since a much larger clone lies one base away. V and J are TRBV29-1 and TRBJ2-1; D ambiguous. The CDR3 is 10 residues long. Germline values: CDR1 SQVTM, CDR2 ANQGSEA. V lost 7 bases and J 4 bases, leaving 5 bases between the germline ends. CDR3 bases: TGCAGCGCAATTTACAATGAGCAGTTCTTC. This encodes CSAIYNEQFF.

About this clonotype itself: Its ends do not fully match the called genes, so a read error is possible. This rearrangement joins TRBV7-2 to TRBJ1-2, with D maybe TRBD1 (6 bases). Germline assignment: CDR1 SGHTA and CDR2 FQGNSA. This CDR3 has 16 amino acids. CDR3 region: CASSLLGTGLNYGHTF. CDR3 DNA: TGTGCCAGCAGCTTACTGGGAACAGGGCTTAACTATGGCCACACCTTC. Full variable domain (rest looked up from reference TRBV7-2 and TRBJ1-2): GAGVSQSPSNKVTEKGKDVELRCDPISGHTALYWYRQSLGQGLEFLIYFQGNSAPDKSGLPSDRFSAERTGGSVSTLTIQRTQQEDSAVYLCASSLLGTGLNYGHTFGSGTRLTVV.

This clonotype was recorded a few times. The rearrangement links TRBV11-2 to TRBJ2-1; 10 positions agree with TRBD2. Germline loops: CDR1 SGHAT, CDR2 FQNNGV. The CDR3 totals 15 residues. Trimming at V came to 2 bases and at J to 4 bases, leaving 2 bases not matched to a gene. The CDR3 region has the DNA TGTGCCAGCAGCTTATCTAGCGGGAGTTACAATGAGCAGTTCTTC. Its protein is CASSLSSGSYNEQFF.

This clonotype occurred a few times. This rearrangement joins TRBV9 to TRBJ1-4; D is uncertain. Germline V gene data show CDR1 as SGDLS and CDR2 as YYNGEE. This CDR3 is 15 amino acids long. V was clipped by 3 bases and J by 0 bases, with 9 bases between them. The CDR3 DNA follows: TGTGCCAGCAGCGATGACGGTGCAACTAATGAAAAACTGTTTTTT. It translates to CASSDDGATNEKLFF.

The table lists this clonotype with a few counts. The rearrangement joins TRBV12-3 or TRBV12-4 to TRBJ1-2; D gene uncertain. V shed 7 bases and J shed 5 bases, with 11 bases lying between them. The CDR3 is 12 residues long. The CDR3 sequence: CASTELGYGYTF. As DNA, the CDR3 is TGTGCCAGCACCGAACTCGGGTATGGCTACACCTTC.

This rearrangement joins TRBV9 to TRBJ2-3; D unclear. V lost 2 bases, J lost 4 bases, and 5 bases lay in between. The CDR3 has 12 amino acids. From germline, CDR1 is SGDLS and CDR2 YYNGEE. The CDR3: CASSVESDTQYF. As DNA, the CDR3 is TGTGCCAGCAGCGTGGAGTCAGATACGCAGTATTTT.

This chain joins TRBV9 and TRBJ1-1, with a tentative D call TRBD1 (5 bases). Germline V gene lookup returns CDR1 SGDLS and CDR2 YYNGEE. The CDR3 consists of 14 residues. V dropped 0 bases and J dropped 5 bases, with 11 bases sitting between them. The CDR3 is CASSVAGRATEAFF. The CDR3 bases are TGTGCCAGCAGCGTAGCGGGCAGGGCTACTGAAGCTTTCTTT.

This clonotype was counted between two and nine times. This chain uses TRBV27 with TRBJ1-2; TRBD1 matches at 8 bases. Unmatched junction bases numbered 7, after V lost 5 bases and J lost 2 bases. This CDR3 has 15 residues. Germline V gene data show CDR1 as MNHEY and CDR2 as SMNVEV (reference sequence). CDR3 in amino acids: CASSHYDRGNYGYTF. Here the CDR3 DNA reads TGTGCCAGCAGTCACTATGACAGGGGCAACTATGGCTACACCTTC.

This clonotype was counted between two and nine times. The chain employs TRBV7-9 and TRBJ2-3, with D possibly matching TRBD1 (5 bases). The V gene lost 4 bases and the J gene lost 3 bases, with 14 bases spanning the gap. The CDR3 has 15 amino acids. The germline V gene encodes CDR1 SEHNR and CDR2 FQNEAQ (reference sequence). The CDR3 nucleotides are TGTGCCAGCAGCTCCACCAGGGTAGATACAGATACGCAGTATTTT. This encodes CASSSTRVDTDTQYF.

The chain has TRBV15 and TRBJ2-3; the D gene is possibly TRBD2 (6 bases). This CDR3 spans 13 amino acids. With 1 base removed from V and 8 bases from J, the gap between germline ends came to 10 bases. In germline, CDR1 is LNHNV, CDR2 YYDKDF (reference sequence). This CDR3 reads CATSRVREPTQYF. In DNA, the CDR3 is TGTGCCACCAGCAGAGTTCGGGAGCCTACGCAGTATTTT.

This chain connects TRBV12-5 to TRBJ1-1; D unclear. CDR3 size: 14 residues. V was pared by 4 bases and J by 6 bases, with 15 bases between. CDR1 and CDR2 from the germline V gene are LGHNT and FRNRAP. CDR3 sequence: CASGSSPPSAEAFF. As DNA, the CDR3 is TGTGCTAGTGGTTCCTCTCCCCCGTCGGCTGAAGCTTTCTTT.

To note about this clonotype: As the CDR3 is not closed by the conserved phenylalanine or tryptophan, this likely results from a read error. V and J are TRBV29-1 and TRBJ2-7, with 7 nucleotides matching TRBD2. This CDR3 contains 13 residues. Per germline, CDR1 SQVTM and CDR2 ANQGSEA. V gave up 6 bases and J gave up 6 bases; unmatched junction bases: 11. CDR3 in DNA: TGCAGCGTGAGGGGAGGCGGGAGTCCCGAGCAGTACCTC. Residues: CSVRGGGSPEQYL.

This clonotype was seen many times. This chain uses TRBV20-1 with TRBJ2-5, with 10 bases fitting TRBD2. Trimming at V came to 5 bases and at J to 3 bases, leaving 9 bases not matched to a gene. CDR1 DFQATT and CDR2 SNEGSKA come from the germline V gene (reference sequence). The CDR3 is 15 residues long. This CDR3 is CSAQTVLAGEETQYF. The CDR3 DNA sequence: TGCAGTGCTCAGACCGTCCTAGCGGGGGAAGAGACCCAGTACTTC.

This CDR3 is CSAGDGDTEAFF. The CDR3 DNA is TGCAGCGCCGGCGATGGCGACACTGAAGCTTTCTTT. The chain uses TRBV29-1 and TRBJ1-1, with D uncertain. The CDR3 consists of 12 residues. Between the trimmed V and J ends, which lost 7 bases and 3 bases, there was a span of 12 bases. The germline V gene encodes CDR1 SQVTM and CDR2 ANQGSEA. Based on the CDR3 plus reference TRBV29-1 and TRBJ1-1, the full variable domain is SAVISQKPSRDICQRGTSLTIQCQVDSQVTMMFWYRQQPGQSLTLIATANQGSEATYESGFVIDKFPISRPNLTFSTLTVSNMSPEDSSIYLCSAGDGDTEAFFGQGTRLTVV.

The V gene is TRBV3-1, the J gene TRBJ1-2; 10 positions match TRBD1. V was pared by 0 bases and J by 4 bases, with 5 bases of the junction left unmatched. The CDR3 has 16 amino acids. Germline CDR1 reads LGHDT; CDR2 reads YNNKEL (reference sequence). The CDR3 spells CASSQDRQGAFYGYTF. CDR3 nucleotides: TGTGCCAGCAGCCAAGATCGACAGGGGGCTTTCTATGGCTACACCTTC.

The chain uses TRBV20-1 and TRBJ1-5, with a weak D call TRBD1 (5 bases). The CDR3 is 15 residues long. CDR1 is DFQATT, CDR2 SNEGSKA, per germline (reference sequence). Trimming pared 1 base from V and 3 bases from J, leaving 13 bases between. CDR3 bases: TGCAGTGCTAGAGGGGGGGGACGGATCAATCAGCCCCAGCATTTT. Translation: CSARGGGRINQPQHF.

J is TRBJ2-1 and V is TRBV20-1; unclear D gene. This CDR3 comprises 13 residues. The germline V gene encodes CDR1 DFQATT and CDR2 SNEGSKA (reference sequence). Trimming removed 6 bases from V and 1 base from J, with 10 bases in between. Here the CDR3 reads CSAVWSSYNEQFF. The DNA for the CDR3 is TGCAGTGCGGTGTGGTCTTCCTACAATGAGCAGTTCTTC.

This clonotype came up a few times. This CDR3 reads CSAVNRVYSEQYF. The CDR3 bases are TGCAGTGCCGTCAACAGGGTTTATTCCGAGCAGTACTTC. This chain joins TRBV20-1 and TRBJ2-7, with D perhaps TRBD1 (6 bases). The germline gives CDR1 DFQATT, CDR2 SNEGSKA (reference sequence). This CDR3 has 13 residues. Trimming removed 6 bases from V and 6 bases from J, with 18 bases in between.